The entry below describes one T cell receptor (beta chain). What this receptor recognizes is not known. The junction departs from the called germline gene at one end, perhaps through a read error. Reading the germline V gene gives CDR1 KGHSH and CDR2 LQKENI. The cysteine opens and the phenylalanine closes a CDR3 of 14 amino acids. Only the CDR3 DNA is retained, 42 bases long and in frame from the first base. For the unsorted PBMC libraries, 2 million PBMCs were stored in RNAlater at -80 degrees C until RNA extraction and were used to generate the libraries. Peripheral blood underwent Ficoll-Hypaque density gradient centrifugation to isolate PBMCs, which were then cryopreserved in liquid nitrogen. This sample was taken from a study of neurological immune-mediated disorders (dated by TCRdb to the late 2010s). Context from the whole study: Peripheral blood TCR-beta repertoires from patients with HTLV-I-associated myelopathy (HAM/TSP), patients with multiple sclerosis, and healthy controls were compared in the study using UMI-based sequencing. Alongside PBMC samples, the set of about 100 TCR-beta libraries contained longitudinal samples, technical triplicates, and paired CD4+ and CD8+ T-cell subsets that had been sorted. The cohort included roughly 71 subjects: 14 with HAM/TSP, roughly 35 with multiple sclerosis, and 20 healthy controls. Results the study describes overall, beyond this receptor: No identical CDR3 amino acid sequences were found to be shared among expanded clones across subjects, suggesting that TCR-beta repertoires were private in all groups. TCR clonal expansion was greatest in HAM/TSP patients and smallest in MS patients, who ranked below even healthy controls.

cDNA was synthesized by template-switch 5'RACE using a primer carrying a 10-nucleotide random unique molecular identifier by which each TCR transcript was tagged. Every sequencing run covered 15-18 subjects and yielded more than 170 million TCR-beta sequences. Total RNA was extracted with the RNeasy kit. The KAPA Real-time Library Amplification kit was used to amplify TCR-beta VDJ regions with primers for the TCR constant region and the 5'RACE anchor. Sample indexes and Illumina adaptors were added in a first PCR, and a second PCR then increased library yield. After Ampure bead purification, the TCR product of roughly 650 bp was size-selected on a 2% E-gel SizeSelection system. Before pooling, libraries had their quality checked on a Bioanalyzer, their concentration measured with Qubit, and their quantity determined with the Kapa Library Quantification kit. Paired-end 2 x 150 bp sequencing of the libraries was performed on an Illumina HiSeq 2500. To increase sequence diversity, about 23-32% phiX was spiked into each library pool. In the source study's methods: Quality-filtered reads were processed with the UMI-based MiGEC pipeline, and over 85% of raw TCR sequences were removed by the MiGEC pipeline during error correction. VDJ genes were aligned to IMGT germline references, and clonotypes were defined by unique CDR3 amino acid sequence plus V-J genes. Clonal expansion, Shannon diversity and CDR3 relatedness (CalcPairwiseDistances, ClusterSamples) were evaluated with VDJtools, and phylogenetic trees were built with CLCbio workbench. Expanded clones were defined as having at least 8 unique UMIs, based on coefficient-of-variation modelling across technical triplicates. TCRdb trimmed the raw reads at Q25, called clones with MiXCR and kept productive beta chains. Rows with one shared CDR3 protein collapse into an entry with the most common genes and DNA. Clone size and V and J calls follow TCRdb, not the original study. In all, the sample holds about 50,000 distinct CDR3 sequences, and over 9% of those were seen once. Together, the top ten hold about 20% of the sample.

This receptor was taken from a woman aged 40-49 years with HTLV-1-associated myelopathy (HAM/TSP). The chain links TRBV18 with TRBJ2-2, with the D gene possibly TRBD1 or TRBD2, each one fitting 5 bases. Sequencing was done on a sample of PBMCs. CDR3 sequence: CASSSPRSTGALFF. The sequenced DNA is TGTGCCAGCTCATCACCCCGGTCTACCGGGGCGCTGTTTTTT. Where the CDR3 stops, the reference TRBV18 and TRBJ2-2 genes take over; the full variable domain is NAGVMQNPRHLVRRRGQEARLRCSPMKGHSHVYWYRQLPEEGLKFMVYLQKENIIDESGMPKERFSAEFPKEGPSILRIQQVVRGDSAAYFCASSSPRSTGALFFGEGSRLTVL.